A selection of T cell receptor beta chains follows, all from one sample in a study of blood T cells in healthy people across ages. TCRdb called the 5' RACE reads again in MiXCR, with one record for every CDR3 protein. The sample holds some 860,000 distinct CDR3 sequences, just over 55% seen once. The specimen was blood. The source of these receptors is a man aged 40-50 years in good health. The CDR3 runs from the conserved cysteine through the conserved F or W. A D gene is named only where the DNA matches it firmly.

j_gene: TRBJ2-1
v_gene: TRBV20-1
d_gene: -
CDR3aa: CSARGRSSSYNEQFF

j_gene: TRBJ2-1
v_gene: TRBV20-1
d_gene: TRBD2
CDR3aa: CSANVGLHNEQFF

j_gene: TRBJ1-1
v_gene: TRBV29-1
d_gene: -
CDR3aa: CSVESDGGKAFF

j_gene: TRBJ1-5
v_gene: TRBV6-1
d_gene: TRBD1
CDR3aa: CASRGQGVRDQPQHF

j_gene: -
v_gene: TRBV6-1
d_gene: TRBD1
CDR3aa: CASTPLVTGGSETQYF

j_gene: TRBJ2-1
v_gene: TRBV6-5
d_gene: TRBD2
CDR3aa: CASRSSGSYNEQFF

j_gene: TRBJ2-1
v_gene: TRBV20-1
d_gene: TRBD1
CDR3aa: CSARVTTGQPFRNEQFF

j_gene: -
v_gene: TRBV24-1
d_gene: -
CDR3aa: CATSVSGTQYF

j_gene: TRBJ2-3
v_gene: TRBV3-1
d_gene: -
CDR3aa: CASSQTRTQNRDVPDTQYF

j_gene: TRBJ1-1
v_gene: TRBV20-1
d_gene: -
CDR3aa: CSADNMWGNTEAFF

j_gene: TRBJ1-2
v_gene: TRBV12-3/TRBV12-4
d_gene: -
CDR3aa: CANRGVLNYGYTF

j_gene: TRBJ2-6
v_gene: TRBV6-1
d_gene: -
CDR3aa: CASKGRLEQGSGANVLTF

j_gene: -
v_gene: TRBV3-1
d_gene: -
CDR3aa: CASSQGIPYEQYF

j_gene: TRBJ2-1
v_gene: TRBV15
d_gene: TRBD1
CDR3aa: CATSRQGIEQFF

j_gene: TRBJ2-1
v_gene: TRBV10-3
d_gene: TRBD1
CDR3aa: CAISESTGVPYNEQFF

j_gene: TRBJ2-7
v_gene: TRBV6-1
d_gene: -
CDR3aa: CASSDLSYEQYF

j_gene: TRBJ2-5
v_gene: TRBV29-1
d_gene: -
CDR3aa: CSVGRGTGEVETQYF

j_gene: -
v_gene: TRBV29-1
d_gene: -
CDR3aa: CSVDQGLTYNEQYF

j_gene: TRBJ1-2
v_gene: TRBV12-3/TRBV12-4
d_gene: TRBD1
CDR3aa: CASSSGDRNYGYTF